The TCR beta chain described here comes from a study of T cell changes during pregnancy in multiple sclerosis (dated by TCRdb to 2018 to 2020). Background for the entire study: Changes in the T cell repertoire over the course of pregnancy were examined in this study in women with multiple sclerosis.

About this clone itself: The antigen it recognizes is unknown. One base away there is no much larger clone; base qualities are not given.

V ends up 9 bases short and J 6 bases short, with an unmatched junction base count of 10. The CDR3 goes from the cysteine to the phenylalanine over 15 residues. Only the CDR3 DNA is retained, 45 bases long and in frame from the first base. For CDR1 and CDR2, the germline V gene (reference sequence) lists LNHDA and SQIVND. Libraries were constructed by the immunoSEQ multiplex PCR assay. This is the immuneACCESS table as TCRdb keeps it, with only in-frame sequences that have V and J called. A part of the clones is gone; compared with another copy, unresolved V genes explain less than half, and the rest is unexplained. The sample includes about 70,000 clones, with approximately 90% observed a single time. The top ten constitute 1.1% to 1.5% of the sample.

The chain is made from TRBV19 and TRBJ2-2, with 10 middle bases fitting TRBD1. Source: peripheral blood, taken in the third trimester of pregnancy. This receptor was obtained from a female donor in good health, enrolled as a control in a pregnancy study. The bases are TGTGCCAGCGGGGGGGACAGGGGAGCCGCCGGGGAGCTGTTTTTT. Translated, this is CASGGDRGAAGELFF.